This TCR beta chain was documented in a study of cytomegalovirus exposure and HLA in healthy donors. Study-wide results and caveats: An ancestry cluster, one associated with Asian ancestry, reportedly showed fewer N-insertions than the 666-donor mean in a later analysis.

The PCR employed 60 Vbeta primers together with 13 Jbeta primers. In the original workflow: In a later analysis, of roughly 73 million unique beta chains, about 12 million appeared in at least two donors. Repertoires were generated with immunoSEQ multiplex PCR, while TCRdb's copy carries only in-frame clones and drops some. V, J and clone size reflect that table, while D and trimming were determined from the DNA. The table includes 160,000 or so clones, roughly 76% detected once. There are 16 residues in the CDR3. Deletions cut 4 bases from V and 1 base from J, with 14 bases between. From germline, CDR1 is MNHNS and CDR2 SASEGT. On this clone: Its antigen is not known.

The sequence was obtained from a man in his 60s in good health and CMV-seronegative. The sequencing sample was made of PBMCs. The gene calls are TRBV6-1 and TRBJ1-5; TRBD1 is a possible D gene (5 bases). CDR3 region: CASSVAPGLSNQPQHF. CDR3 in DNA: TGTGCCAGCAGTGTAGCCCCAGGGCTAAGCAATCAGCCCCAGCATTTT.